This TCR beta chain was sequenced in a study of blood T cells in healthy people across ages. Findings of the study overall: There was a strong correlation between TCR beta diversity and naive T cell percentage.

This clonotype was counted a few times. As yet, its antigen is unknown. Through a sample-barcoded 5' primer and a J-beta primer mix, a second PCR was run for 7 to 11 cycles. TCRdb reprocessed the 5' RACE reads with MiXCR, giving one entry per CDR3 protein. Of 800,000 or so distinct CDR3 sequences listed, just under 25% are singletons. Those donating, healthy Caucasian individuals from Russia, were aged about 6 to 90. Roughly 10 milliliters of peripheral blood were drawn from each donor. Per germline, CDR1 MDHEN and CDR2 SYDVKM. This CDR3 contains 14 residues. The V and J ends lost 7 bases and 2 bases respectively, with 12 bases between them. These data also formed part of another study, on T cells of mothers and their children.

The sequence came from a boy between 10 and 17 years old in good health. This sequence joins TRBV28 and TRBJ2-1; D is possibly TRBD1 (6 bases). Sequencing input: blood. The CDR3 bases are TGTGCCAGCACGCCGGACAGCACCTACAATGAGCAGTTCTTC. It codes for CASTPDSTYNEQFF.